This is a list of T cell receptor beta chains from one sample in a study of radiotherapy plus CTLA-4 blockade in lung cancer. Clones were sequenced by immunoSEQ multiplex PCR, and TCRdb holds only the in-frame ones, with some missing. The table includes 45,000 or so clones, 70% to 80% detected once. Specimen: peripheral blood, collected from a patient treated with radiotherapy plus ipilimumab. These receptors originate from a human donor with non-small cell lung cancer who had stable disease on radiotherapy plus ipilimumab. Both conserved end residues are part of each CDR3. A D gene is named only where the DNA matches it firmly. Clone size is not always given. Where it is, it says once, few, many or a class for expanded clones.

length | D | J | size | V | CDR3 | DNA
14 | NA | TRBJ1-2 | NA | TRBV6-5 | CASSYSRGIGGYTF | TGTGCCAGCAGTTACTCTCGGGGAATTGGCGGCTACACCTTC
14 | TRBD1 | TRBJ1-2 | NA | TRBV27 | CASSLLETGGGYTF | TGTGCCAGCAGTTTATTGGAGACAGGGGGGGGCTACACCTTC
15 | TRBD2 | TRBJ2-3 | NA | TRBV9 | CASSLTAGETDTQYF | TGTGCCAGCAGCCTCACTGCGGGGGAGACAGATACGCAGTATTTT
11 | NA | TRBJ1-1 | once | TRBV20-1 | CSTRTDTEAFF | TGCAGTACCAGGACGGACACTGAAGCTTTCTTT
13 | TRBD1 | TRBJ1-1 | few | TRBV7-3 | CASSLQGATEAFF | TGTGCCAGCAGCTTGCAGGGGGCGACTGAAGCTTTCTTT
15 | TRBD1 | TRBJ1-3 | few | TRBV6-1 | CASPEQGARGNTIYF | TGTGCCAGCCCCGAACAGGGGGCGAGAGGAAACACCATATATTTT
14 | NA | TRBJ2-5 | NA | TRBV9 | CASSAQDYQETQYF | TGTGCCAGCAGCGCACAGGATTACCAAGAGACCCAGTACTTC
15 | NA | TRBJ1-5 | few | TRBV19 | CASSPRPNSNQPQHF | TGTGCCAGTAGCCCTAGGCCGAATAGCAATCAGCCCCAGCATTTT
14 | TRBD1 | TRBJ2-5 | NA | TRBV10-1 | CASSEGGPQETQYF | TGCGCCAGCAGTGAAGGGGGCCCCCAAGAGACCCAGTACTTC
14 | TRBD1 | TRBJ1-4 | NA | TRBV30 | CAWSFGTGYEKLFF | TGTGCCTGGAGTTTCGGGACAGGGTATGAAAAACTGTTTTTT
15 | NA | TRBJ1-5 | NA | TRBV13 | CASSRGERSNQPQHF | TGTGCCAGCAGCCGAGGGGAACGGAGCAATCAGCCCCAGCATTTT
16 | NA | TRBJ2-3 | NA | TRBV7-7 | CASSLAPGTSTDTQYF | TGTGCCAGCAGCTTAGCGCCCGGGACAAGCACAGATACGCAGTATTTT
15 | NA | TRBJ1-1 | NA | TRBV6-1 | CASSEFGGSNTEAFF | TGTGCCAGCAGTGAATTCGGGGGCTCGAACACTGAAGCTTTCTTT
13 | NA | TRBJ1-3 | NA | TRBV27 | CASSLQAGNTIYF | TGTGCCAGCAGTTTACAGGCTGGAAACACCATATATTTT
15 | NA | TRBJ2-2 | NA | TRBV5-1 | CASSLYGVYTGELFF | TGCGCCAGCAGCTTGTACGGGGTCTACACCGGGGAGCTGTTTTTT
16 | TRBD1 | TRBJ2-4 | NA | TRBV5-4 | CASSDRGLLAKNIQYF | TGTGCCAGCAGCGACAGGGGATTGTTAGCCAAAAACATTCAGTACTTC
13 | NA | TRBJ2-1 | NA | TRBV19 | CASSIPGDNEQFF | TGTGCCAGTAGTATCCCAGGGGACAATGAGCAGTTCTTC
15 | TRBD2 | TRBJ2-4 | NA | TRBV25-1 | CASSEGRDAKNIQYF | TGTGCCAGCAGTGAAGGGAGGGATGCCAAAAACATTCAGTACTTC
15 | NA | TRBJ1-6 | NA | TRBV30 | CAWTMGVADNSPLHF | TGTGCCTGGACGATGGGGGTGGCGGATAATTCACCCCTCCACTTT